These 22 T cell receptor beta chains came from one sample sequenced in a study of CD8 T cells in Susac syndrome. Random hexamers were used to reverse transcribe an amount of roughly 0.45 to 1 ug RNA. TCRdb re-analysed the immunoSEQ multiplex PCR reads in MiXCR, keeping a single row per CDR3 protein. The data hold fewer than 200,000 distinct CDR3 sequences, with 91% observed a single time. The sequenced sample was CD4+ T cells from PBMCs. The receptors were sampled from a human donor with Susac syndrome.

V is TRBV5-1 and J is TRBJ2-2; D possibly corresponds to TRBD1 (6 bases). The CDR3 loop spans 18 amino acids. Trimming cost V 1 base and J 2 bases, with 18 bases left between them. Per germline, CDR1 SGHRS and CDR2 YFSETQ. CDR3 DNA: TGCGCCAGCAGCTTGTTCGTGGGGGCCAGCCCAAACACCGGGGAGCTGTTTTTT. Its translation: CASSLFVGASPNTGELFF.

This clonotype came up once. Written as DNA, the CDR3 is TGCGCCAGCAGCAACCACCCGGGACAGGAGACTTACGAGCAGTACTTC. It yields the protein CASSNHPGQETYEQYF. The V call is TRBV5-1, the J call TRBJ2-7, with 8 bases that match TRBD1. J was trimmed by 4 bases and V by 4 bases; bases with no gene match: 13. The length of the CDR3 is 16 residues. Germline V gene sequence: CDR1 SGHRS, CDR2 YFSETQ. The entire variable domain, with the rest obtained from reference TRBV5-1 and TRBJ2-7, is as follows: KAGVTQTPRYLIKTRGQQVTLSCSPISGHRSVSWYQQTPGQGLQFLFEYFSETQRNKGNFPGRFSGRQFSNSRSEMNVSTLELGDSALYLCASSNHPGQETYEQYFGPGTRLTVT.

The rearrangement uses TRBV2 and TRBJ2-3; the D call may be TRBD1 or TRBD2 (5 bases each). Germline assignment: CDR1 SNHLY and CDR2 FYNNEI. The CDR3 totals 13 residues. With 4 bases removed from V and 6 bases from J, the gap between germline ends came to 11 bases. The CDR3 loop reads CASSVEGTDTQYF. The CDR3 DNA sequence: TGTGCCAGCAGTGTTGAGGGGACGGATACGCAGTATTTT.

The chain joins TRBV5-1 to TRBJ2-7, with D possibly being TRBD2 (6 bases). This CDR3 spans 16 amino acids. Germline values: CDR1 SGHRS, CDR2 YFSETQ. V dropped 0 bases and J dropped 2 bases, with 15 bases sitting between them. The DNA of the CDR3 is TGCGCCAGCAGCTTGGGCCTCTTAGCGGTTACCTACGAGCAGTACTTC. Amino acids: CASSLGLLAVTYEQYF.

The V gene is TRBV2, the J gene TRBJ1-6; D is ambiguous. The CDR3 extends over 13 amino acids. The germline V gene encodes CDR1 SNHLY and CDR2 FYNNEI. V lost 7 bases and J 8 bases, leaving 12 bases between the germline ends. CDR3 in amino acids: CASNQVLDSPLHF. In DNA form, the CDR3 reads TGTGCCAGCAACCAGGTGTTGGATTCACCCCTCCACTTT.

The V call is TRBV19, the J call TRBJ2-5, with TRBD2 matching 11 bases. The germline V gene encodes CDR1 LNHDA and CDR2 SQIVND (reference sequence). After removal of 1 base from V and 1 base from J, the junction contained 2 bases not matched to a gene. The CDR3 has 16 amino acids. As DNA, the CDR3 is TGTGCCAGTAGTATAGCCGGGACTAGCGGCCAAGAGACCCAGTACTTC. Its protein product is CASSIAGTSGQETQYF.

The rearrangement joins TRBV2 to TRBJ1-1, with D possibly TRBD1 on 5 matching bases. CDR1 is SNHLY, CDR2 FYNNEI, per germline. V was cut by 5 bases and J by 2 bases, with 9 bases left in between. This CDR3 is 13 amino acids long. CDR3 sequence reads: CASSTRDNTEAFF. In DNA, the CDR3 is TGTGCCAGCAGTACCCGGGACAACACTGAAGCTTTCTTT.

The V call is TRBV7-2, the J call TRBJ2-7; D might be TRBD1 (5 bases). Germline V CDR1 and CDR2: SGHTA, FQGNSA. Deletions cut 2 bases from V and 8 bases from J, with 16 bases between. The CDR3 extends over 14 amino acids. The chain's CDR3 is CASSLRLTDVKQYF. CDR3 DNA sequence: TGTGCCAGCAGCTTAAGGTTGACAGATGTAAAGCAGTACTTC.

The CDR3 loop reads CSGRAGSGADTQYF. CDR3 nucleotides: TGCAGTGGTCGGGCCGGGAGCGGGGCGGATACGCAGTATTTT. The V gene is TRBV20-1, the J gene TRBJ2-3, with 7 bases matching TRBD2. Germline lookup yields CDR1 DFQATT and CDR2 SNEGSKA (reference sequence). V shed 7 bases, J shed 6 bases, and the junction held 13 bases outside the gene matches. This CDR3 is 14 amino acids long.

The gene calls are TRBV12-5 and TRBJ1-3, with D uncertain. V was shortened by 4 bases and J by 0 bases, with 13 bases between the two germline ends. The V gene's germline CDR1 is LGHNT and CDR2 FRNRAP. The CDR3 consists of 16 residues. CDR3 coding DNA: TGTGCTAGTGGTTCGTTCGAGAAATCCTCTGGAAACACCATATATTTT. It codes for CASGSFEKSSGNTIYF. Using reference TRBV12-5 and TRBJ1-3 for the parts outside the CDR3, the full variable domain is DARVTQTPRHKVTEMGQEVTMRCQPILGHNTVFWYRQTMMQGLELLAYFRNRAPLDDSGMPKDRFSAEMPDATLATLKIQPSEPRDSAVYFCASGSFEKSSGNTIYFGEGSWLTVV.

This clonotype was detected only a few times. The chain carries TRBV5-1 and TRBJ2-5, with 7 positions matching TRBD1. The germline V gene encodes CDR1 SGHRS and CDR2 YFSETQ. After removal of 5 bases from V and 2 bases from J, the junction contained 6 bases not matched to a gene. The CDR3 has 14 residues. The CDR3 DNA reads TGCGCCAGCAGTTACCCGGGACAGCAAGAGACCCAGTACTTC. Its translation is CASSYPGQQETQYF.

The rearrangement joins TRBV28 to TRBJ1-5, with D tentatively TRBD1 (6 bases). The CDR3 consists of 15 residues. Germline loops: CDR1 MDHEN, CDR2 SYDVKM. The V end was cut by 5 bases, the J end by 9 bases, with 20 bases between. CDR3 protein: CASSLEFGGRRPQHF. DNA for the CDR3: TGTGCCAGCAGTCTCGAGTTTGGGGGGCGCCGGCCCCAGCATTTT.

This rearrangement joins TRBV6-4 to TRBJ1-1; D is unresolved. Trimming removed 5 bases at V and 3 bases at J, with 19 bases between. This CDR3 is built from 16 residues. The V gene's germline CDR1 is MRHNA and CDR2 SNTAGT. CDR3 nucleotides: TGTGCCAGCAGTAACCCCAATGGAGCGAAGGACACTGAAGCTTTCTTT. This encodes CASSNPNGAKDTEAFF.

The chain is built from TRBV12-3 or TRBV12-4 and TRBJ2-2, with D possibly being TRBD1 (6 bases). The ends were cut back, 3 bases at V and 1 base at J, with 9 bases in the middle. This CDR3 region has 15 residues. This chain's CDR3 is CASSFVQGNTGELFF. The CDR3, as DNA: TGTGCCAGCAGTTTTGTACAGGGGAACACCGGGGAGCTGTTTTTT.

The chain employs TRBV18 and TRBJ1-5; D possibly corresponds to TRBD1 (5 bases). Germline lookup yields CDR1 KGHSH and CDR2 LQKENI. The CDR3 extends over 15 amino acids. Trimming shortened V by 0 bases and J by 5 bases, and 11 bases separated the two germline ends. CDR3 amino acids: CASSPPERGDQPQHF. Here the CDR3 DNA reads TGTGCCAGCTCACCACCGGAAAGGGGAGATCAGCCCCAGCATTTT.

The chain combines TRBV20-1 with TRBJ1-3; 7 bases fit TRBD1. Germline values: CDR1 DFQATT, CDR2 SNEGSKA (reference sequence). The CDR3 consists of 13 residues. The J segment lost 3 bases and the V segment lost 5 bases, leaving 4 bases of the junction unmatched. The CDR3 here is CSAAGGGGNTIYF. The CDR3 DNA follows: TGCAGTGCTGCAGGGGGTGGTGGAAACACCATATATTTT.

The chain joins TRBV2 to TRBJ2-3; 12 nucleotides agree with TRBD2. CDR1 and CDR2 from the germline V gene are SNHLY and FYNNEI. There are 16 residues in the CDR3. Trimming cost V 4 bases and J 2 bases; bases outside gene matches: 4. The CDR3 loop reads CASSAGLAGNTDTQYF. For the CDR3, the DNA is TGTGCCAGCAGTGCCGGACTAGCGGGAAACACAGATACGCAGTATTTT.

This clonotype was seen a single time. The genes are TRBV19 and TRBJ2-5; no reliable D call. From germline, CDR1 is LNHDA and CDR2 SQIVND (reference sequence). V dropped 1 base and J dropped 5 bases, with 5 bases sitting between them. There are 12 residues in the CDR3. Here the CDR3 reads CASSIAGETQYF. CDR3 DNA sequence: TGTGCCAGTAGTATAGCGGGTGAGACCCAGTACTTC.

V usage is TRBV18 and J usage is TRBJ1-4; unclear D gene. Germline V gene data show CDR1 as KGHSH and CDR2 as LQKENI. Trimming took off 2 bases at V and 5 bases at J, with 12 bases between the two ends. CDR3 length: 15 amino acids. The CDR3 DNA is TGTGCCAGCTCACCATCCTATGCGCAAAATGAAAAACTGTTTTTT. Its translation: CASSPSYAQNEKLFF.

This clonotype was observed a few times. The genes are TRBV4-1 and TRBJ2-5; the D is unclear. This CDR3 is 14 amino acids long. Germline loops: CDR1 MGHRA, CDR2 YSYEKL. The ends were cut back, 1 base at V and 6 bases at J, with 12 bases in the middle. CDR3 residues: CASSQGWLIKTQYF. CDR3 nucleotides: TGCGCCAGCAGCCAAGGGTGGCTTATCAAGACCCAGTACTTC.

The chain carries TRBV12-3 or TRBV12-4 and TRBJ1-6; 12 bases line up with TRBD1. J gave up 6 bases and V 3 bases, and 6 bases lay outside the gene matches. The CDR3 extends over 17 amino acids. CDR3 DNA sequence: TGTGCCAGCAGTTTCTCCGGGACAGGGGGCCCTAATTCACCCCTCCACTTT. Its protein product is CASSFSGTGGPNSPLHF.

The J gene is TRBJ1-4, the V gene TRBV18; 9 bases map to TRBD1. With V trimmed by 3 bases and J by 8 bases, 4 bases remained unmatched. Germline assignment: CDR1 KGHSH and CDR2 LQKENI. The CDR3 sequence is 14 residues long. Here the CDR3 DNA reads TGTGCCAGCTCACCCGGACAGGGGCCCGAAAAACTGTTTTTT. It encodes CASSPGQGPEKLFF.